Listed here are 17 T cell receptor beta chains from one sample, sequenced in a study of shared clonotypes between healthy human individuals (dated by TCRdb to about 2020). For the CD8 naive samples, CD45RO-negative cells were positively selected for CCR7, yielding a CD45RA+CCR7+ population from which TemRA cells were excluded. Preparation of the library involved the immunoSEQ multiplex PCR assay. TCRdb's version of the immuneACCESS table is confined to in-frame rearrangements and falls short of the full clone set. An unresolved V gene accounts for under half of the shortfall where checked; the remainder is of unknown origin. The sample table shows 1.5 million to 2.5 million clones, and roughly 94% are seen once. Roughly 1% of the sample is taken by the ten largest. Specimen: naive CD8+ T cells sorted from blood. The cell subset or site label, read with the paper, signifies: CD45RA+CCR7+. These receptors all come from a man aged 18 to 30 in good health.

This chain joins TRBV11-2 and TRBJ2-5, with 9 positions matching TRBD1. J was trimmed by 2 bases and V by 5 bases; bases with no gene match: 9. The CDR3 is 16 residues long. Looked up from germline, CDR1 is SGHAT and CDR2 is FQNNGV. The CDR3: CASSNIPGQGQETQYF. CDR3 coding DNA: TGTGCCAGCAGCAATATCCCGGGACAGGGACAAGAGACCCAGTACTTC.

A word on this clone: The sample contains more than one DNA sequence encoding this CDR3. V is TRBV18 and J is TRBJ1-1; D not resolved. CDR3 length: 13 residues. Germline CDR1 and CDR2: KGHSH and LQKENI. V was pared by 6 bases and J by 1 base, with 9 bases between. DNA for the CDR3: TGTGCCAGCTCCCCCGGCAGGAACACTGAAGCTTTCTTT. This gives the protein CASSPGRNTEAFF.

V and J are TRBV7-9 and TRBJ1-1; tentatively, D is TRBD1 (5 bases). V lost 5 bases to trimming and J lost 1 base, with 11 bases between them. The V gene's germline CDR1 is SEHNR and CDR2 FQNEAQ (reference sequence). CDR3 size: 14 residues. The CDR3 DNA reads as TGTGCCAGCAGCCCCCAGACAGAGAACACTGAAGCTTTCTTT. Protein product: CASSPQTENTEAFF.

This clone was recorded a few times. The V call is TRBV30, the J call TRBJ1-6, with 8 nucleotides matching TRBD1. The CDR3 contains 14 residues. Germline-derived CDR1 and CDR2 are GTSNPN and SVGIG (reference sequence). The V and J ends lost 4 bases and 10 bases, in that order; junction bases with no gene match: 9. CDR3 nucleotides: TGTGCCTGGAAGATCGACAGGGGATGGTCACCCCTCCACTTT. Protein: CAWKIDRGWSPLHF. Looking up the rest from reference TRBV30 and TRBJ1-6 gives the full variable domain: SQTIHQWPATLVQPVGSPLSLECTVEGTSNPNLYWYRQAAGRGLQLLFYSVGIGQISSEVPQNLSASRPQDRQFILSSKKLLLSDSGFYLCAWKIDRGWSPLHFGNGTRLTVT.

The chain has TRBV28 and TRBJ1-4, with a tentative D call TRBD1 (5 bases). Trimming took off 6 bases at V and 8 bases at J, with 16 bases between the two ends. Germline values: CDR1 MDHEN, CDR2 SYDVKM. CDR3 length equals 14 residues. As DNA, the CDR3 is TGTGCCAGCAGCCCCTCGGGGGGTCTGGAAAAACTGTTTTTT. This translates into CASSPSGGLEKLFF.

The rearrangement joins TRBV5-1 to TRBJ1-4, with no clear D. Germline-derived CDR1 and CDR2 are SGHRS and YFSETQ. This CDR3 has 13 amino acids. V dropped 5 bases and J dropped 0 bases, with 5 bases sitting between them. Written as DNA, the CDR3 is TGCGCCAGCAGGAAGGCAACTAATGAAAAACTGTTTTTT. The encoded protein is CASRKATNEKLFF.

The rearrangement links TRBV13 to TRBJ2-7; D may be TRBD1 (6 bases). Trimming left V 7 bases short and J 5 bases short, with 15 bases between. The CDR3 runs to 13 residues. Germline V gene lookup returns CDR1 PRHDT and CDR2 FYEKMQ (reference sequence). The DNA for the CDR3 is TGTGCCAGCACCCAACACAGGGTGGACGAGCAGTACTTC. Amino acids: CASTQHRVDEQYF.

The chain couples TRBV30 to TRBJ1-2, with D uncertain. Germline values: CDR1 GTSNPN, CDR2 SVGIG (reference sequence). CDR3 length: 14 residues. Trimming pared 3 bases from V and 4 bases from J, leaving 15 bases between. CDR3 residues: CAWRPSWYIYGYTF. In DNA form, the CDR3 reads TGTGCCTGGAGACCCTCCTGGTACATCTATGGCTACACCTTC.

The rearrangement joins TRBV5-6 to TRBJ2-1, with TRBD2 matching over 14 bases. Germline V gene lookup returns CDR1 SGHDT and CDR2 YYEEEE. V shed 3 bases and J 7 bases; nucleotides not matched to a gene: 6. The CDR3 sequence is 16 residues long. CDR3 DNA: TGTGCCAGCAGCTGGGGACTAGCGGGAGTGGTGAATGAGCAGTTCTTC. This translates into CASSWGLAGVVNEQFF.

The CDR3 sequence: CASSVGASAETQYF. For the CDR3, the DNA is TGTGCCAGCAGCGTAGGAGCTAGCGCCGAGACCCAGTACTTC. The chain uses TRBV9 and TRBJ2-5, with D perhaps matching TRBD2 (6 bases). Germline V CDR1 and CDR2: SGDLS, YYNGEE. The CDR3 is made up of 14 amino acids. V lost 0 bases to trimming and J lost 5 bases, with 11 bases between them.

The CDR3 DNA reads TGTGCCAGCAGCGTAGCTCAGGGTTCCTTTGACACTGAAGCTTTCTTT. Translation: CASSVAQGSFDTEAFF. The J gene is TRBJ1-1, the V gene TRBV9, with D perhaps TRBD1 (5 bases). Germline V CDR1 and CDR2: SGDLS, YYNGEE. The CDR3 is made up of 16 amino acids. The V gene lost 0 bases and the J gene lost 3 bases, with 15 bases spanning the gap. The full variable domain, with the rest looked up from reference TRBV9 and TRBJ1-1, is DSGVTQTPKHLITATGQRVTLRCSPRSGDLSVYWYQQSLDQGLQFLIQYYNGEERAKGNILERFSAQQFPDLHSELNLSSLELGDSALYFCASSVAQGSFDTEAFFGQGTRLTVV.

The genes are TRBV13 and TRBJ2-3; 15 positions match TRBD2. Germline loops: CDR1 PRHDT, CDR2 FYEKMQ (reference sequence). With V trimmed by 5 bases and J by 4 bases, 10 bases remained unmatched. The CDR3 sequence is 18 residues long. This CDR3 reads CASSLGLAGGAPPDTQYF. The CDR3, as DNA: TGTGCCAGCAGCCTGGGACTAGCGGGAGGAGCGCCCCCAGATACGCAGTATTTT.

The chain combines TRBV7-9 with TRBJ2-1, with unresolved D. The CDR3 consists of 14 residues. Deletions cut 3 bases from V and 1 base from J, with 7 bases between. Germline CDR1 and CDR2: SEHNR and FQNEAQ (reference sequence). CDR3 amino acids: CASSFSLSYNEQFF. The CDR3 coding sequence is TGTGCCAGCAGCTTTTCTCTTTCCTACAATGAGCAGTTCTTC.

Here the CDR3 reads CASSPNPSDTDTQYF. The CDR3 DNA follows: TGTGCCAGCAGTCCAAACCCCAGCGACACAGATACGCAGTATTTT. The chain uses TRBV9 and TRBJ2-3; D remains ambiguous. In germline, CDR1 is SGDLS, CDR2 YYNGEE. Trimming stripped 5 bases from V and 2 bases from J, with 15 bases between. The CDR3 has 15 residues. Full variable domain (rest looked up from reference TRBV9 and TRBJ2-3): DSGVTQTPKHLITATGQRVTLRCSPRSGDLSVYWYQQSLDQGLQFLIQYYNGEERAKGNILERFSAQQFPDLHSELNLSSLELGDSALYFCASSPNPSDTDTQYFGPGTRLTVL.

The gene calls are TRBV7-2 and TRBJ2-7; D remains ambiguous. Germline V CDR1 and CDR2: SGHTA, FQGNSA. The CDR3 covers 14 residues. The ends were cut back, 4 bases at V and 3 bases at J, with 13 bases in the middle. The CDR3 spells CASSSPDPIYEQYF. CDR3 sequence (DNA): TGTGCCAGCAGCTCCCCGGACCCTATCTACGAGCAGTACTTC.

The rearrangement links TRBV6-1 to TRBJ1-1, with a possible D match to TRBD1 (5 bases). CDR1 is MNHNS and CDR2 is SASEGT in the germline V gene. The CDR3 runs 12 residues. The germline V and J ends were trimmed by 7 bases and 1 base, with 7 bases remaining between them. The CDR3 DNA follows: TGTGCCAGCATTGGGGGGAACACTGAAGCTTTCTTT. Translating it yields CASIGGNTEAFF.

The V and J genes are TRBV7-9 and TRBJ2-1; 9 bases line up with TRBD1. This CDR3 is built from 16 residues. Germline V gives CDR1 SEHNR, CDR2 FQNEAQ (reference sequence). V lost 5 bases to trimming and J lost 6 bases; unmatched junction nucleotides: 11. The CDR3 is CASSLTGTGSPNEQFF. The DNA of the CDR3 is TGTGCCAGCAGCCTAACCGGGACAGGGTCACCCAATGAGCAGTTCTTC.